The 21 T cell receptor beta chains below were found in one sample sequenced in a study of T cell responses to AZD1222 COVID-19 vaccine. Clones were sequenced by immunoSEQ multiplex PCR, and TCRdb holds only the in-frame ones, with some missing. The sample yields over 100,000 clones, 90% seen once. Sequencing used peripheral blood, obtained on day 0 of AZD1222 vaccination. Every receptor here comes from an adult in good health.

This chain connects TRBV15 to TRBJ1-4; tentative D call: TRBD1 (6 bases). Per germline, CDR1 LNHNV and CDR2 YYDKDF (reference sequence). The CDR3 is 16 amino acids. The V end lost 3 bases, the J end lost 5 bases, and 16 bases lay between the germline ends. The CDR3 DNA sequence: TGTGCCACCAGCAGTCAACAGGGTAGAGGGAATGAAAAACTGTTTTTT. Residues: CATSSQQGRGNEKLFF.

The count of this clone is one. The chain has TRBV7-6 and TRBJ2-7; D tentatively reads TRBD1 or TRBD2 (5 bases each). V was cut by 4 bases and J by 0 bases, with 19 bases left in between. The CDR3 is 17 amino acids. The germline V gene encodes CDR1 SGHVS and CDR2 FNYEAQ. In DNA form, the CDR3 reads TGTGCCAGCAGCTCCCAGGGTGGCGGGTCCCTCTCCTACGAGCAGTACTTC. Protein: CASSSQGGGSLSYEQYF.

The J gene is TRBJ2-5, the V gene TRBV5-6; D possibly corresponds to TRBD2 (5 bases). V was trimmed by 4 bases and J by 7 bases, leaving 14 bases between them. CDR1 is SGHDT and CDR2 is YYEEEE in the germline V gene. The CDR3 totals 13 residues. The CDR3 spells CASSTSGSGTQYF. CDR3 bases: TGTGCCAGCAGCACCTCGGGAAGTGGGACCCAGTACTTC.

This sequence joins TRBV30 and TRBJ1-5; the D gene is possibly TRBD1 (5 bases). This CDR3 spans 15 amino acids. V lost 0 bases and J lost 6, with 15 bases in between. CDR1 GTSNPN and CDR2 SVGIG come from the germline V gene (reference sequence). The CDR3 bases are TGTGCCTGGAGTGTACGCACAGGTTCGAGTCAGCCCCAGCATTTT. It translates to CAWSVRTGSSQPQHF.

This chain connects TRBV25-1 to TRBJ2-7; D is unresolved. V lost 6 bases, J lost 0 bases, and 15 bases lay in between. The V gene's germline CDR1 is MGHDK and CDR2 SYGVNS. The CDR3 is made up of 15 amino acids. The CDR3: CASSPQNRGSYEQYF. In DNA form, the CDR3 reads TGTGCCAGCAGCCCCCAAAACCGAGGCTCCTACGAGCAGTACTTC.

The chain employs TRBV11-2 and TRBJ1-4, with D hard to call. V was shortened by 4 bases and J by 5 bases, with 14 bases between the two germline ends. Germline V lookup: CDR1 SGHAT, CDR2 FQNNGV. The CDR3 consists of 15 residues. The CDR3 region is CASSYTGLTNEKLFF. The DNA for the CDR3 is TGTGCCAGCAGCTACACCGGACTCACCAATGAAAAACTGTTTTTT.

The rearrangement uses TRBV28 and TRBJ1-5; no firm D call. The germline V and J ends were trimmed by 3 bases and 6 bases, with 12 bases remaining between them. Germline V lookup: CDR1 MDHEN, CDR2 SYDVKM. This CDR3 is 14 amino acids long. CDR3: CASSLGLSGQPQHF. The CDR3 DNA reads as TGTGCCAGCAGTTTGGGTCTTTCGGGTCAGCCCCAGCATTTT.

This clone was seen ten or more times. This chain links TRBV28 with TRBJ1-4; no reliable D call. The germline V gene encodes CDR1 MDHEN and CDR2 SYDVKM. With 8 bases removed from V and 5 bases from J, the gap between germline ends came to 9 bases. The CDR3 has 12 residues. In DNA form, the CDR3 reads TGTGCCAGCGGGGAATCAAATGAAAAACTGTTTTTT. It encodes CASGESNEKLFF.

The chain carries TRBV11-2 and TRBJ1-1; D remains unclear. Germline V gene lookup returns CDR1 SGHAT and CDR2 FQNNGV. Trimming took off 5 bases at V and 5 bases at J, with 12 bases between the two ends. This CDR3 contains 13 residues. CDR3 bases: TGTGCCAGCAGCGCGGGGATGGGGACTGAAGCTTTCTTT. This gives the protein CASSAGMGTEAFF.

V is TRBV28 and J is TRBJ1-5; TRBD1 might be the D (5 bases). The length of the CDR3 is 14 residues. Per the germline V gene, CDR1 is MDHEN and CDR2 is SYDVKM. V was cut by 6 bases and J by 1 base, with 10 bases left in between. The CDR3 loop reads CASRGGVSNQPQHF. The DNA for the CDR3 is TGTGCCAGCAGAGGAGGGGTAAGCAATCAGCCCCAGCATTTT.

The chain links TRBV2 to TRBJ1-1; no clear D gene. This CDR3 spans 15 amino acids. The V and J ends lost 8 bases and 0 bases respectively, with 16 bases between them. Germline CDR1 SNHLY, CDR2 FYNNEI. The CDR3: CASAYSWTVNTEAFF. DNA of the CDR3: TGTGCCAGCGCATATTCTTGGACGGTGAACACTGAAGCTTTCTTT.

The genes are TRBV4-1 and TRBJ1-5, with unresolved D. V lost 0 bases and J 7 bases, leaving 13 bases between the germline ends. CDR1 MGHRA and CDR2 YSYEKL come from the germline V gene. The CDR3 has 15 residues. CDR3 nucleotide sequence: TGCGCCAGCAGCCAAGATCAAGCACAGATCCAGCCCCAGCATTTT. Protein product: CASSQDQAQIQPQHF.

The chain carries TRBV19 and TRBJ1-1, with 8 bases fitting TRBD1. Germline trimming cut 8 bases from V and 3 bases from J; bases unmatched to any gene: 8. Germline V gene data show CDR1 as LNHDA and CDR2 as SQIVND (reference sequence). The CDR3 length is 14 residues. In DNA, the CDR3 is TGTGCCAGTGCCCGACAGGGGTGGGACACTGAAGCTTTCTTT. Translated, it gives CASARQGWDTEAFF.

The chain has TRBV19 and TRBJ2-7, with D uncertain. The CDR3 covers 15 residues. V was shortened by 4 bases and J by 0 bases, with 13 bases between the two germline ends. Per the germline V gene, CDR1 is LNHDA and CDR2 is SQIVND (reference sequence). The CDR3 loop is CASSTFSGGSYEQYF. For the CDR3, the DNA is TGTGCCAGTAGTACCTTTTCGGGTGGCTCCTACGAGCAGTACTTC.

This clone is a singleton in its sample. V is TRBV7-2 and J is TRBJ1-6; TRBD1 aligns across 8 bases. This CDR3 region has 14 residues. Trimming at V came to 6 bases and at J to 6 bases, leaving 4 bases not matched to a gene. Germline assignment: CDR1 SGHTA and CDR2 FQGNSA. The CDR3 DNA reads as TGTGCCAGCAGTCGTGACAGGGGTAATTCACCCCTCCACTTT. It yields the protein CASSRDRGNSPLHF.

In its sample, this clone was seen a few times. The chain has TRBV7-9 and TRBJ2-3; D not certain. The CDR3 extends over 14 amino acids. Trimming cost V 1 base and J 1 base, with 6 bases left between them. Germline V gene lookup returns CDR1 SEHNR and CDR2 FQNEAQ (reference sequence). CDR3: CASSLESGTDTQYF. The CDR3 nucleotides are TGTGCCAGCAGCTTAGAGTCGGGCACAGATACGCAGTATTTT.

The chain employs TRBV27 and TRBJ1-1, with D possibly matching TRBD1 (5 bases). V lost 3 bases and J 1 base, leaving 6 bases between the germline ends. Germline V gene lookup returns CDR1 MNHEY and CDR2 SMNVEV (reference sequence). The CDR3 length is 13 residues. The chain's CDR3 is CASSLRGNTEAFF. The CDR3 DNA sequence: TGTGCCAGCAGTTTGAGGGGGAACACTGAAGCTTTCTTT.

This clone occurred once. The chain is built from TRBV21-1 and TRBJ1-1; the table calls TRBD1, which could not be checked here. TRBV21-1 constitutes a pseudogene. The CDR3 is 16 residues long. The CDR3 loop is CASSDKVRGRSTEAFF. The CDR3 DNA reads TGTGCCAGCAGCGATAAAGTTAGGGGTCGGAGCACTGAAGCTTTCTTT.

The chain recombines TRBV7-9 with TRBJ2-7, with unresolved D. Trimming stripped 3 bases from V and 7 bases from J, with 10 bases between. Germline CDR1 reads SEHNR; CDR2 reads FQNEAQ (reference sequence). The CDR3 contains 12 residues. As DNA, the CDR3 is TGTGCCAGCAGCTTTAGGCCGTATGAGCAGTACTTC. Its translation: CASSFRPYEQYF.

Turning to this clone: No conserved phenylalanine or tryptophan is present at the end of the CDR3, so a read error is the likely explanation. Because the CDR3's place on the DNA is in doubt, the DNA is left out and the CDR3 is given as listed by TCRdb. The rearrangement links TRBV6-7 to TRBJ1-5. TRBV6-7 is labeled an ORF, and its function is uncertain. Inclusive of both ends, the CDR3 amounts to 17 amino acids. CDR3 sequence: CASSYSKCWVIRVGRRC.

This chain uses TRBV28 with TRBJ1-3, with D possibly being TRBD1 (6 bases). The CDR3 consists of 15 residues. V lost 2 bases to trimming and J lost 3 bases, with 11 bases between them. The germline gives CDR1 MDHEN, CDR2 SYDVKM. This chain's CDR3 is CASSLGQTYGNTIYF. As DNA, the CDR3 is TGTGCCAGCAGTTTAGGACAGACCTATGGAAACACCATATATTTT.